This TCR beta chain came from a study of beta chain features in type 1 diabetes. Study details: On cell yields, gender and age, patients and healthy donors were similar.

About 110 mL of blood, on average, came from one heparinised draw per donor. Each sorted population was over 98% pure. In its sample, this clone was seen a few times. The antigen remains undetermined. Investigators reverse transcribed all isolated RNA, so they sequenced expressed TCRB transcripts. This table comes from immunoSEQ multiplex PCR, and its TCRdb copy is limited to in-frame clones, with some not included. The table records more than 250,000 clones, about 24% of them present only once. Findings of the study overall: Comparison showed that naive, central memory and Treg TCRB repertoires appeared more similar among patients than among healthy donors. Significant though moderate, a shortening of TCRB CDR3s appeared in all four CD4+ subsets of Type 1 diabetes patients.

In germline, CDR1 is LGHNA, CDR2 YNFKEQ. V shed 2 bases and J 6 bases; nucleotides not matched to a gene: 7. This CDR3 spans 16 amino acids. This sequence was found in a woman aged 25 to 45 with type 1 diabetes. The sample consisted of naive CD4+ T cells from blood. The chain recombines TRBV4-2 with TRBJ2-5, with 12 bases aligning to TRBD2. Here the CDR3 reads CASSQSTSGSEKTQYF. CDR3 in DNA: TGTGCCAGCAGCCAATCGACTAGCGGGAGTGAAAAGACCCAGTACTTC.